Each of the 16 T cell receptor beta chains below was sequenced from the same sample in a study of T cell changes during pregnancy in multiple sclerosis (dated by TCRdb to the late 2010s). Library preparation was by the immunoSEQ multiplex PCR assay. The immuneACCESS repertoire file appears here via TCRdb, limited to in-frame rearrangements. These files lack a portion of the clones; in checked studies, under half of the deficit traces to unresolved V genes, and the cause of the others is not known. This sample comprises 30,000 to 40,000 clones, around 87% of them detected only once. The ten top clones hold approximately 0.5% of the sample. Sequencing used CD4+ T cells from peripheral blood mononuclear cells, obtained in the second trimester of pregnancy. The receptors originated from a female donor with multiple sclerosis, enrolled in a pregnancy study.

V gene TRBV10-3 combines with J gene TRBJ2-1; 10 bases fit TRBD2. CDR1 ENHRY and CDR2 SYGVKD come from the germline V gene. The CDR3 is 14 residues long. With V trimmed by 6 bases and J by 6 bases, 5 bases remained unmatched. DNA for the CDR3: TGTGCCATCAGCGCCGGGACTAGCGTCAATGAGCAGTTCTTC. Translation: CAISAGTSVNEQFF.

The V call is TRBV7-9, the J call TRBJ2-7; 15 bases line up with TRBD2. From germline, CDR1 is SEHNR and CDR2 FQNEAQ (reference sequence). The CDR3 covers 17 residues. V shed 5 bases, J shed 4 bases, and the junction held 9 bases outside the gene matches. The DNA of the CDR3 is TGTGCCAGCAGCAAGGGACTAGCGGGAGGAATGGTTTACGAGCAGTACTTC. Translating it yields CASSKGLAGGMVYEQYF.

The chain combines TRBV7-6 with TRBJ2-2, with TRBD2 as a possible D gene (5 bases). Germline assignment: CDR1 SGHVS and CDR2 FNYEAQ. V lost 3 bases and J lost 1, with 9 bases in between. This CDR3 has 15 residues. The DNA for the CDR3 is TGTGCCAGCAGCTTGCGGAGCGGGAACACCGGGGAGCTGTTTTTT. This translates into CASSLRSGNTGELFF.

The chain recombines TRBV15 with TRBJ1-4; 9 positions agree with TRBD1. CDR1 and CDR2 (germline): LNHNV, YYDKDF (reference sequence). J was trimmed by 8 bases and V by 1 base; bases with no gene match: 5. This CDR3 spans 15 amino acids. The CDR3 here is CATSRGGQGGEKLFF. The CDR3, as DNA: TGTGCCACCAGCAGAGGGGGACAGGGAGGCGAAAAACTGTTTTTT.

The rearrangement links TRBV4-2 to TRBJ2-1; D not certain. Germline CDR1 reads LGHNA; CDR2 reads YNFKEQ. There are 15 residues in the CDR3. V lost 4 bases to trimming and J lost 0 bases, with 10 bases between them. The CDR3 DNA follows: TGTGCCAGCAGCCGAGAAGCGAACTCCTACAATGAGCAGTTCTTC. Translated: CASSREANSYNEQFF.

The CDR3 DNA is TGTGCCAGCAGTTTAACGACAGGGGGCCGTTCGGATACGCAGTATTTT. Translating it yields CASSLTTGGRSDTQYF. The chain links TRBV28 to TRBJ2-3; 10 positions agree with TRBD1. The CDR3 runs 16 residues. Germline V gene sequence: CDR1 MDHEN, CDR2 SYDVKM. V lost 2 bases to trimming and J lost 6 bases; unmatched junction nucleotides: 8.

The chain combines TRBV5-1 with TRBJ2-7; a possible D gene is TRBD2 (6 bases). V was cut by 5 bases and J by 0 bases, with 18 bases left in between. CDR3 length: 16 residues. Germline V gene lookup returns CDR1 SGHRS and CDR2 YFSETQ. CDR3 loop: CASRNGWSGASYEQYF. CDR3 DNA: TGCGCCAGCAGGAACGGTTGGTCGGGAGCCTCCTACGAGCAGTACTTC.

CDR3 protein: CASSLEPNTEAFF. CDR3 nucleotide sequence: TGTGCCAGCAGCTTAGAGCCGAACACTGAAGCTTTCTTT. The V and J genes are TRBV7-9 and TRBJ1-1; D call uncertain. The ends were cut back, 1 base at V and 1 base at J, with 4 bases in the middle. This CDR3 comprises 13 residues. CDR1 and CDR2 (germline): SEHNR, FQNEAQ (reference sequence).

This sequence joins TRBV7-8 and TRBJ1-1; 7 bases are a match to TRBD1. V gave up 3 bases and J gave up 0 bases; unmatched junction bases: 1. Germline values: CDR1 SGHVS, CDR2 FQNEAQ. The CDR3 contains 14 residues. CDR3 residues: CASSLDRLNTEAFF. The DNA of the CDR3 is TGTGCCAGCAGCTTGGACAGGCTGAACACTGAAGCTTTCTTT.

A note on this clone: An end of the junction differs from the germline gene, which may be a read error. The chain links TRBV19 to TRBJ2-4; 9 bases are shared with TRBD1. Germline loops: CDR1 LNHDA, CDR2 SQIVND (reference sequence). The CDR3 loop spans 11 amino acids. The CDR3 coding sequence is TGTGCCAGTAGTCCGGGACAGGGTTTGGACTTC. It codes for CASSPGQGLDF.

The genes are TRBV29-1 and TRBJ1-4; D is uncertain. The CDR3 spans 11 residues. Trimming took 3 bases from V and 15 from J, leaving 14 bases between them. Germline assignment: CDR1 SQVTM and CDR2 ANQGSEA. CDR3 bases: TGCAGCGTTGAGTGGGCAGACGTGGTGTTTTTT. Protein product: CSVEWADVVFF.

This rearrangement joins TRBV28 to TRBJ2-1; the D gene is possibly TRBD1 (6 bases). V was trimmed by 5 bases and J by 10 bases, leaving 18 bases between them. The CDR3 length is 14 residues. The germline CDR1 and CDR2 sequences are MDHEN and SYDVKM. The CDR3 DNA reads TGTGCCAGCAGTCATGTTACCAGGGGTAACGAGCAGTTCTTC. This sequence encodes CASSHVTRGNEQFF.

The chain couples TRBV28 to TRBJ2-2, with 11 nucleotides matching TRBD2. The trim removed 2 bases at V and 2 bases at J, leaving 4 bases unmatched. The CDR3 runs 17 residues. The germline CDR1 and CDR2 sequences are MDHEN and SYDVKM. The DNA for the CDR3 is TGTGCCAGCAGTTTACTGGGGACTAGCGGAAACACCGGGGAGCTGTTTTTT. Translation gives CASSLLGTSGNTGELFF.

This chain connects TRBV28 to TRBJ1-5; TRBD1 matches at 9 bases. The V and J ends lost 5 bases and 7 bases, in that order; junction bases with no gene match: 9. This CDR3 has 15 amino acids. CDR1 and CDR2 (germline): MDHEN, SYDVKM. The CDR3 bases are TGTGCCAGCAGTATCCGGGACAGGGTCCGGCAGCCCCAGCATTTT. Translating it yields CASSIRDRVRQPQHF.

About this clone itself: The same CDR3 arises from other DNA sequences in this sample as well. This chain joins TRBV2 and TRBJ2-5; 11 nucleotides agree with TRBD2. The CDR3 totals 15 residues. With 3 bases clipped from V and 5 bases from J, the junction kept 5 bases outside the gene matches. Germline V gene sequence: CDR1 SNHLY, CDR2 FYNNEI. The CDR3 is CASSELAGGRETQYF. The DNA for the CDR3 is TGTGCCAGCAGTGAGTTAGCGGGAGGGCGTGAGACCCAGTACTTC. The entire variable domain, with the rest obtained from reference TRBV2 and TRBJ2-5, is as follows: EPEVTQTPSHQVTQMGQEVILRCVPISNHLYFYWYRQILGQKVEFLVSFYNNEISEKSEIFDDQFSVERPDGSNFTLKIRSTKLEDSAMYFCASSELAGGRETQYFGPGTRLLVL.

The rearrangement uses TRBV4-3 and TRBJ2-3, with 7 bases aligning to TRBD2. The CDR3 loop spans 15 amino acids. Germline V gene data show CDR1 as LGHNA and CDR2 as YSLEER. Trimming removed 8 bases from V and 3 bases from J; junction bases left unmatched: 11. CDR3 nucleotides: TGCGCCAGCGCCTGGGGCGGGAGCTCTACAGATACGCAGTATTTT. Its translation is CASAWGGSSTDTQYF.